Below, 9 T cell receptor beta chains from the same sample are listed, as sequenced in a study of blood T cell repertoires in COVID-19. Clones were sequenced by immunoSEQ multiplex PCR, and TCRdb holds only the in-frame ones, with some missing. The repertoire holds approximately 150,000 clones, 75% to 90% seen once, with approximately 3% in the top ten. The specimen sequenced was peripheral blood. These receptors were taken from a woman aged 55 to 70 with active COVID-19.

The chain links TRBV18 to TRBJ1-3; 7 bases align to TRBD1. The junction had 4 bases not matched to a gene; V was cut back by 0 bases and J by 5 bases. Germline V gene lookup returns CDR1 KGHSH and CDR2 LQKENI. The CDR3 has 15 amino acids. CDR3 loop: CASSPPGTARNTIYF. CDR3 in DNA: TGTGCCAGCTCACCACCCGGGACAGCTCGAAACACCATATATTTT.

CDR3 loop: CASSSGKAPNSPLHF. The CDR3 DNA is TGTGCCAGCAGTTCCGGGAAGGCCCCCAATTCACCCCTCCACTTT. V is TRBV6-6 and J is TRBJ1-6, with D uncertain. Germline V gene sequence: CDR1 MNHNY, CDR2 SVGAGI (reference sequence). Deletions cut 4 bases from V and 7 bases from J, with 14 bases between. The CDR3 has 15 amino acids.

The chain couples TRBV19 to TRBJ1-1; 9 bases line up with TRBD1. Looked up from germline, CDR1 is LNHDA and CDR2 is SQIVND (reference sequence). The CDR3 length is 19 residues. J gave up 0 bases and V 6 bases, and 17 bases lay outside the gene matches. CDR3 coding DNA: TGTGCCAGTAGAACGGGACAGGGATCGGCTTTTATCCTGAACACTGAAGCTTTCTTT. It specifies CASRTGQGSAFILNTEAFF.

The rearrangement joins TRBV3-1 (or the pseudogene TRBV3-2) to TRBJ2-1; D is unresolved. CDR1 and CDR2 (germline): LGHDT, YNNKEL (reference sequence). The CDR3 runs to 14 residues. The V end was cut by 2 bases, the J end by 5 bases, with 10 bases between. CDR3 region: CASSQCGAHNEQFF. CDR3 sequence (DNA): TGTGCCAGCAGCCAATGCGGAGCGCACAATGAGCAGTTCTTC.

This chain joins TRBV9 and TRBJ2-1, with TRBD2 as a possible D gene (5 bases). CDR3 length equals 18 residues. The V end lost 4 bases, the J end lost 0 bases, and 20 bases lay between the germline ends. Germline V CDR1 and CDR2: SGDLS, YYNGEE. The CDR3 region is CASSLGIPGGSSYNEQFF. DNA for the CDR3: TGTGCCAGCAGCCTGGGCATCCCAGGTGGGAGCTCCTACAATGAGCAGTTCTTC.

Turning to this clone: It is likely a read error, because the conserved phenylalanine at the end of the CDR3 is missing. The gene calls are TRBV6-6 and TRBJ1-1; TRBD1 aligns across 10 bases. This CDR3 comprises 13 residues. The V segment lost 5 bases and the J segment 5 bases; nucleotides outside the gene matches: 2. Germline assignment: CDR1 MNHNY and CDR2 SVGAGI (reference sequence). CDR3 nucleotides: TGTGCCAGCAGTCGGGACAGGGGAACTGAAGCTTTCCTT. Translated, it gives CASSRDRGTEAFL.

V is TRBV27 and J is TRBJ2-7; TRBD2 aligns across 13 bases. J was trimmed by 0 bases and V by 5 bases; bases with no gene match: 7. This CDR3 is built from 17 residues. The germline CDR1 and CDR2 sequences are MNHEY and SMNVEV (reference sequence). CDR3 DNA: TGTGCCAGCAGTCCGGGACTAGCGGGATCCCTCTCCTACGAGCAGTACTTC. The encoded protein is CASSPGLAGSLSYEQYF.

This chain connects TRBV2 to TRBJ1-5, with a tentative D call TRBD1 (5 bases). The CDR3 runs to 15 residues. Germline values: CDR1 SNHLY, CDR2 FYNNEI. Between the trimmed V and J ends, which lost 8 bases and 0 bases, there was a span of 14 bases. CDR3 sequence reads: CASRWGRNSNQPQHF. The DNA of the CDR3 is TGTGCCAGCCGCTGGGGGAGGAATAGCAATCAGCCCCAGCATTTT.

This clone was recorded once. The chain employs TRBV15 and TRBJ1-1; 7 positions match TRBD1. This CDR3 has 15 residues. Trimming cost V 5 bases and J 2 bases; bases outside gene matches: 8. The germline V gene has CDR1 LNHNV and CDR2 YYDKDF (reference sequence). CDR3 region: CATSYRTGPNTEAFF. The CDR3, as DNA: TGTGCCACCAGCTACAGGACAGGCCCCAACACTGAAGCTTTCTTT.